Each of the 7 T cell receptor beta chains below was sequenced from the same sample in a study of cytotoxic CD8 clonotypes in ibrutinib-treated CLL. TCRdb keeps only in-frame clones here, not all; method: immunoSEQ multiplex PCR. The data show about 120,000 clones, about 53% seen once. Sequencing was performed on PBMCs, taken after 24 months of ibrutinib treatment. The receptors shown here come from a human donor with chronic lymphocytic leukemia.

This clone has just one count. The CDR3: CASSVAGWGETQYF. The CDR3 region has the DNA TGTGCCAGCAGCGTGGCGGGGTGGGGCGAGACCCAGTACTTC. J is TRBJ2-5 and V is TRBV9, with D maybe TRBD2 (6 bases). V was cut by 2 bases and J by 5 bases, with 13 bases left in between. Germline V gene data show CDR1 as SGDLS and CDR2 as YYNGEE. The CDR3 has 14 amino acids.

The chain joins TRBV6-5 to TRBJ2-3; D is ambiguous. V was shortened by 4 bases and J by 4 bases, with 12 bases between the two germline ends. The CDR3 is 14 residues long. Germline V gene lookup returns CDR1 MNHEY and CDR2 SVGAGI. DNA of the CDR3: TGTGCCAGCAGTTCTCGTCTCGTGGCAGATACGCAGTATTTT. Translation: CASSSRLVADTQYF.

The CDR3 loop is CASSPSGLPEAFF. The CDR3, as DNA: TGTGCCAGCAGTCCCTCGGGCCTCCCTGAAGCTTTCTTT. This chain links TRBV7-9 with TRBJ1-1; D uncertain. The germline V gene encodes CDR1 SEHNR and CDR2 FQNEAQ (reference sequence). The CDR3 sequence is 13 residues long. V was pared by 6 bases and J by 6 bases, with 14 bases between. The full variable domain, in which reference TRBV7-9 and TRBJ1-1 provide the parts outside the CDR3, is DTGVSQNPRHKITKRGQNVTFRCDPISEHNRLYWYRQTLGQGPEFLTYFQNEAQLEKSRLLSDRFSAERPKGSFSTLEIQRTEQGDSAMYLCASSPSGLPEAFFGQGTRLTVV.

This clone has only one observation. This chain connects TRBV28 to TRBJ2-5; 9 nucleotides agree with TRBD1. Germline lookup yields CDR1 MDHEN and CDR2 SYDVKM. The junction had 14 bases not matched to a gene; V was cut back by 9 bases and J by 6 bases. The CDR3 consists of 15 residues. CDR3 sequence: CASLSPGQGRKTQYF. CDR3 nucleotides: TGTGCCAGTCTTTCCCCGGGACAGGGTCGGAAGACCCAGTACTTC.

V gene TRBV29-1 combines with J gene TRBJ2-7, with a possible D match to TRBD1 (8 bases). The CDR3 runs to 15 residues. Per the germline V gene, CDR1 is SQVTM and CDR2 is ANQGSEA. Trimming left V 4 bases short and J 2 bases short, with 18 bases between. The CDR3 reads CSVGGGDRGPYEQYF. The CDR3 nucleotides read TGCAGCGTTGGGGGGGGCGACAGGGGACCCTACGAGCAGTACTTC.

This clone was counted a few times. This sequence joins TRBV5-1 and TRBJ2-3; TRBD2 aligns across 10 bases. Germline lookup yields CDR1 SGHRS and CDR2 YFSETQ. Trimming cost V 4 bases and J 0 bases; bases outside gene matches: 8. The CDR3 spans 17 residues. The CDR3 loop reads CASSEGLAVDSTDTQYF. The CDR3 DNA reads as TGCGCCAGCAGCGAAGGACTAGCGGTCGATAGCACAGATACGCAGTATTTT. Full variable domain (rest looked up from reference TRBV5-1 and TRBJ2-3): KAGVTQTPRYLIKTRGQQVTLSCSPISGHRSVSWYQQTPGQGLQFLFEYFSETQRNKGNFPGRFSGRQFSNSRSEMNVSTLELGDSALYLCASSEGLAVDSTDTQYFGPGTRLTVL.

The rearrangement uses TRBV29-1 and TRBJ2-5; D perhaps matches TRBD1 (5 bases). CDR1 is SQVTM, CDR2 ANQGSEA, per germline. The CDR3 sequence is 11 residues long. The germline V and J ends were trimmed by 1 base and 5 bases, with 5 bases remaining between them. The CDR3, as DNA: TGCAGCGTTGAAGCAGGGGAGACCCAGTACTTC. Amino acid sequence: CSVEAGETQYF.